This is a list of T cell receptor beta chains from one sample in a study of beta chain features in type 1 diabetes. This table comes from immunoSEQ multiplex PCR, and its TCRdb copy is limited to in-frame clones, with some not included. The profile shows fewer than 450,000 clones, 13% of them singletons. Source material: naive CD4+ T cells from blood. These receptors originate from a woman aged 18-35 years with type 1 diabetes. CDR3s include the opening cysteine and the closing phenylalanine or tryptophan. The D gene is left open where the match is weak. Expanded clones are given a class, and other clones once, few, many or no size at all.

>TRBV7-9|NA|TRBD2|TRBJ2-7
TGTGCCAGCAGCTTAGTTGGGACTACTGACTACGAGCAGTACTTC
CASSLVGTTDYEQYF
>TRBV14|NA|NA|TRBJ1-5
TGTGCCAGCAGCCAAGCGGGGAATAGCAATCAGCCCCAGCATTTT
CASSQAGNSNQPQHF
>TRBV2|NA|NA|TRBJ2-5
TGTGCCAGCAGATCCAGGTACCTCCAAGAGACCCAGTACTTC
CASRSRYLQETQYF
>TRBV11-3|NA|TRBD1|TRBJ1-1
TGTGCCAGCAGCCACGACAGGGGGCCCACTGAAGCTTTCTTT
CASSHDRGPTEAFF
>TRBV28|few|TRBD1|TRBJ2-1
TGTGCCAGCAGGAAACAGGGGGAGGATGAGCAGTTCTTC
CASRKQGEDEQFF
>TRBV7-8|NA|NA|TRBJ1-2
TGTGCCAGCAGCCTGTCAGGGCCTAACTATGGCTACACCTTC
CASSLSGPNYGYTF
>TRBV5-1|NA|TRBD1|TRBJ1-1
TGCGCCAGCAGCTTTCCGGGACAGGATCAAGCTTTCTTT
CASSFPGQDQAFF
>TRBV11-2|NA|NA|TRBJ1-2
TGTGCCAGCACCGAAATCTCGGGGGGTTATGGCTACACCTTC
CASTEISGGYGYTF
>TRBV11-1|NA|NA|TRBJ1-2
TGTGCCAACAGCCCCCAGACAGGAACCTATGGCTACACCTTC
CANSPQTGTYGYTF
>TRBV7-2|few|TRBD2|TRBJ2-5
TGTGCCAGCAGCTGGGGGACTAGCGGGAGGGCGGGGTACTTC
CASSWGTSGRAGYF
>TRBV18|NA|TRBD2|TRBJ2-1
TGTGCCAGCTCACCTAGGCGACTAGCGGGAGATGAGCAGTTCTTC
CASSPRRLAGDEQFF
>TRBV27|few|TRBD1|TRBJ2-1
TGTGCCAGCAGCAAGGACAGGCGTGGCGAGCAGTTCTTC
CASSKDRRGEQFF
>TRBV7-2|few|TRBD2|TRBJ2-7
TGTGCCAGCAGCCCCCGGGATAGCGGGAGATGGGAGCAGTACTTC
CASSPRDSGRWEQYF
>TRBV12-5|few|NA|TRBJ2-7
TGTGCTAGTGGTTTGGTACTGGGACAAGAACCCTACGAGCAGTACTTC
CASGLVLGQEPYEQYF
>TRBV10-3|few|TRBD2|TRBJ2-1
TGTGCCATCATTGAGCGGGAGGGGAGTGAGCAGTTCTTC
CAIIEREGSEQFF
>TRBV18|NA|TRBD1|TRBJ2-5
TGTGCCAGCTCACCACCACAGGGGGGAGAGACCCAGTACTTC
CASSPPQGGETQYF
>TRBV5-1|NA|NA|TRBJ2-2
TGCGCCAGCAGCTTGGTGGCAAACACCGGGGAGCTGTTTTTT
CASSLVANTGELFF
>TRBV18|NA|TRBD1|TRBJ1-1
TGTGCCAGCTCACCCTATTTGACAGGGGCCCTCACTGAAGCTTTCTTT
CASSPYLTGALTEAFF
>TRBV18|NA|NA|TRBJ1-5
TGTGCCAGCTCACTCAACGACCCAGGGAATCAGCCCCAGCATTTT
CASSLNDPGNQPQHF
>TRBV28|NA|NA|TRBJ1-2
TGTGCCAGCAGTTTCTACGTGCGGGGGGGCTACACCTTC
CASSFYVRGGYTF
>TRBV7-2|NA|NA|TRBJ2-5
TGTGCCAGTAGCGAGCAAGAGACCCAGTACTTC
CASSEQETQYF
>TRBV27|few|NA|TRBJ1-1
TGTGCCAGCAGTCGGGGGGCTGAAGCTTTCTTT
CASSRGAEAFF
>TRBV5-4|few|NA|TRBJ2-5
TGTGCCAGCAGCTACGACCTCGGGGAGACCCAGTACTTC
CASSYDLGETQYF
>TRBV5-1|few|NA|TRBJ1-1
TGCGCCAGCAGCTTTGGCGGGGGGAACACTGAAGCTTTCTTT
CASSFGGGNTEAFF
>TRBV30|once|TRBD2|TRBJ2-1
TGTGCCTGGCGACTAGCGGGAGCCGTTAATGAGCAGTTCTTC
CAWRLAGAVNEQFF
>TRBV30|few|NA|TRBJ1-5
TGTGCCTGGAGTGTAATGGAGGGCAATCAGCCCCAGCATTTT
CAWSVMEGNQPQHF
>TRBV6-5|NA|TRBD2|TRBJ2-1
TGTGCCAGCAGATTAGCGGGAGCGAATGAGCAGTTCTTC
CASRLAGANEQFF
>TRBV4-3|NA|NA|TRBJ1-2
TGCGCCAGCAGCCAACAAACGGGACTCCCTAATGCTGGCTACACCTTC
CASSQQTGLPNAGYTF
>TRBV5-1|few|TRBD2|TRBJ2-7
TGCGCCAGCAGCTTAATAGCGGGAACGACCTACGAGCAGTACTTC
CASSLIAGTTYEQYF
>TRBV5-1|few|NA|TRBJ2-4
TGCGCCAGCAGCTACGGAGATGGCAAAAACATTCAGTACTTC
CASSYGDGKNIQYF
>TRBV30|few|NA|TRBJ2-2
TGTGCCTGGAGTGTCTCGCGTCTCGGGGAGGCCGGGGAGCTGTTTTTT
CAWSVSRLGEAGELFF
>TRBV10-3|NA|NA|TRBJ1-1
TGTGCCATCACAGCGGGGGCGGACACTGAAGCTTTCTTT
CAITAGADTEAFF
>TRBV4-2|many|NA|TRBJ2-7
TGTGCCAGCAGCCAAGATCGGGACGAGCAGTACTTC
CASSQDRDEQYF
>TRBV7-2|NA|NA|TRBJ1-2
TGTGCCAGCAGCTTAGCAGGGGGGGCGCAGGGAAGTGGCTACACCTTC
CASSLAGGAQGSGYTF
>TRBV28|few|TRBD1|TRBJ2-1
TGTGCCAGCAGTTCCCCCCCGGGACAGGGACCCAATGAGCAGTTCTTC
CASSSPPGQGPNEQFF
>TRBV4-3|NA|TRBD1|TRBJ2-5
TGCGCCAGCAGCCGGACAGGGGTTATAGGAGAGACCCAGTACTTC
CASSRTGVIGETQYF
>TRBV7-2|NA|NA|TRBJ2-5
TGTGCCAGCAGCTTAGGCCGGAGTCAAGAGACCCAGTACTTC
CASSLGRSQETQYF
>TRBV27|NA|NA|TRBJ2-3
TGTGCCAGCACTCCGGCAGGGATCGAAATAAATACGCAGTATTTT
CASTPAGIEINTQYF
>TRBV18|NA|TRBD1|TRBJ1-2
TGTGCCAGCTCACCACCGGTCTCATACAGGGGGACGGGTGGCTACACCTTC
CASSPPVSYRGTGGYTF
>TRBV5-8|NA|NA|TRBJ1-5
TGTGCCAGCAGCTCCGTCGGGGATTCGAGGGGGAATCAGCCCCAGCATTTT
CASSSVGDSRGNQPQHF
>TRBV5-4|NA|TRBD2|TRBJ2-3
TGTGCCAGCAGCTTGGCCTATGTTGGGACTAGACCCACAGATACGCAGTATTTT
CASSLAYVGTRPTDTQYF
>TRBV5-1|few|NA|TRBJ2-5
TGCGCCAGCAGCGTCATTGGAGCGCGAGAGACCCAGTACTTC
CASSVIGARETQYF
>TRBV30|few|TRBD2|TRBJ2-5
TGTGCCTGGACCTTGGGACTAGCGGGGCAAGAGACCCAGTACTTC
CAWTLGLAGQETQYF
>TRBV5-1|few|NA|TRBJ2-1
TGCGCCAGCAGCATATCGTATGAGCAGTTCTTC
CASSISYEQFF
>TRBV27|NA|NA|TRBJ2-3
TGTGCCAGCAGGGCCGTTCTACAGGATACGCAGTATTTT
CASRAVLQDTQYF
>TRBV7-2|few|TRBD2|TRBJ2-5
TGTGCCAGCAGCTTAGCGGGAGGGAGTCGGATAAAGACCCAGTACTTC
CASSLAGGSRIKTQYF
>TRBV7-2|NA|TRBD1|TRBJ2-3
TGTGCCAGCAGCATCACAGGGGTTCGCACAGATACGCAGTATTTT
CASSITGVRTDTQYF
>TRBV5-1|NA|TRBD2|TRBJ2-5
TGCGCCAGCAGCGGACTAGCGGGAGAAAAGACCCAGTACTTC
CASSGLAGEKTQYF
>TRBV28|NA|NA|TRBJ2-6
TGTGCCAGTGTACAGGGATCCGGGGCCAACGTCCTGACTTTC
CASVQGSGANVLTF
>TRBV18|few|NA|TRBJ2-3
TGTGCCAGCTCACCACCTGGCGGGAGCACAGATACGCAGTATTTT
CASSPPGGSTDTQYF
>TRBV11-2|few|TRBD2|TRBJ2-3
TGTGCCAGCAGCACGCTAGCGGGAGTGGGCAATACGCAGTATTTT
CASSTLAGVGNTQYF
>TRBV5-6|NA|NA|TRBJ2-6
TGTGCCAGCAGCTTGTTCAGTGGGGCCAACGTCCTGACTTTC
CASSLFSGANVLTF
>TRBV9|NA|NA|TRBJ1-2
TGTGCCAGCAGCGTAGTTGGACAGCCGGTCTATGGCTACACCTTC
CASSVVGQPVYGYTF
>TRBV9|NA|TRBD2|TRBJ2-3
TGTGCCAGCAGCCCCCGACTAGCGGTAGATACGCAGTATTTT
CASSPRLAVDTQYF
>TRBV29-1|few|NA|TRBJ1-1
TGCAGCGCTGCCAACCGACTTACGAACACTGAAGCTTTCTTT
CSAANRLTNTEAFF